These 27 T cell receptor beta chains were sequenced from one sample in a study of T cells in Graves' hyperthyroidism and ophthalmopathy. TCR beta CDR3 sequences were amplified from RNA transcripts. TCR CDR3 regions were first amplified by RT-PCR with HTBI primers. TCRdb redid the calling of the multiplex PCR reads with MiXCR, one entry per CDR3 protein. The sample yields more than 250,000 distinct CDR3 sequences, roughly 15% seen once. Sequencing input: blood. The receptors stem from a woman aged 50 to 60 with Graves' hyperthyroidism that later progressed to Graves' ophthalmopathy.

This clonotype was seen ten or more times. V gene TRBV27 combines with J gene TRBJ2-7, with D hard to call. Deletions cut 2 bases from V and 0 bases from J, with 14 bases between. The CDR3 totals 16 residues. The germline CDR1 and CDR2 sequences are MNHEY and SMNVEV (reference sequence). The CDR3: CASSLSPSRISYEQYF. The CDR3 nucleotides are TGTGCCAGCAGTTTAAGCCCTTCGCGGATCTCCTACGAGCAGTACTTC.

J is TRBJ2-1 and V is TRBV11-1, with TRBD2 matching 11 bases. The CDR3 length is 17 residues. The germline V gene encodes CDR1 SGHAT and CDR2 FQDESV (reference sequence). J lost 1 base, V lost 3 bases, and 5 bases had no gene match. In DNA form, the CDR3 reads TGTGCCAGCAGCTTCGTGGGACTAGCGGCTTCCTACAATGAGCAGTTCTTC. Translated: CASSFVGLAASYNEQFF.

The chain joins TRBV4-1 to TRBJ2-3; TRBD2 might be the D (5 bases). CDR3 length: 16 amino acids. V gave up 1 base and J gave up 7 bases, with 18 bases separating them. CDR1 and CDR2 from the germline V gene are MGHRA and YSYEKL. The CDR3 here is CASSQVRLIQPYTQYF. The CDR3 DNA reads as TGCGCCAGCAGCCAAGTAAGACTAATCCAGCCTTATACGCAGTATTTT.

The table lists this clonotype with many counts. The chain links TRBV11-2 to TRBJ2-3, with D possibly being TRBD1 or TRBD2 (6 bases each). Trimming shortened V by 5 bases and J by 0 bases, and 21 bases separated the two germline ends. The CDR3 spans 18 residues. Germline-derived CDR1 and CDR2 are SGHAT and FQNNGV. As DNA, the CDR3 is TGTGCCAGCAGCCGGGGGCGGGACTCCCGTTTAAGCACAGATACGCAGTATTTT. Translated, it gives CASSRGRDSRLSTDTQYF. The variable domain in full, completed from reference TRBV11-2 and TRBJ2-3, reads EAGVAQSPRYKIIEKRQSVAFWCNPISGHATLYWYQQILGQGPKLLIQFQNNGVVDDSQLPKDRFSAERLKGVDSTLKIQPAKLEDSAVYLCASSRGRDSRLSTDTQYFGPGTRLTVL.

CDR3 loop: CASSLWTSGSRELFF. Here the CDR3 DNA reads TGTGCCAGCAGCCTCTGGACTAGCGGGAGCAGGGAGCTGTTTTTT. This chain links TRBV14 with TRBJ2-2; the match to TRBD2 covers 13 bases. CDR3 size: 15 residues. Germline V lookup: CDR1 SGHDN, CDR2 FVKESK. The V and J ends lost 4 bases and 9 bases, in that order; junction bases with no gene match: 5.

This clonotype was counted ten times or more. This chain joins TRBV20-1 and TRBJ2-1; 9 bases map to TRBD2. The germline gives CDR1 DFQATT, CDR2 SNEGSKA (reference sequence). The CDR3 spans 15 residues. With 0 bases clipped from V and 9 bases from J, the junction kept 9 bases outside the gene matches. CDR3 sequence reads: CSARDRRGGASEQFF. The CDR3 DNA is TGCAGTGCTAGAGATCGACGCGGGGGGGCAAGTGAGCAGTTCTTC.

This clonotype was observed many times. This chain uses TRBV7-9 with TRBJ2-3; D may be TRBD1 (6 bases). This CDR3 contains 15 residues. Germline V lookup: CDR1 SEHNR, CDR2 FQNEAQ (reference sequence). Trimming stripped 3 bases from V and 5 bases from J, with 15 bases between. CDR3 coding DNA: TGTGCCAGCAGCTTTACCCGGTTAGGGGGAGATACGCAGTATTTT. Translated: CASSFTRLGGDTQYF.

The sample holds a few counts of this clonotype. V usage is TRBV5-6 and J usage is TRBJ2-2; D unresolved. The germline V gene encodes CDR1 SGHDT and CDR2 YYEEEE. This CDR3 contains 15 residues. Trimming took 2 bases from V and 0 from J, leaving 8 bases between them. The DNA of the CDR3 is TGTGCCAGCAGCTTTGCAGCCTCGAACACCGGGGAGCTGTTTTTT. This encodes CASSFAASNTGELFF.

This clonotype was counted ten times or more. V is TRBV6-1 and J is TRBJ1-3; no definite D call. Per germline, CDR1 MNHNS and CDR2 SASEGT. The CDR3 extends over 17 amino acids. V lost 3 bases, J lost 0 bases, and 15 bases lay in between. DNA of the CDR3: TGTGCCAGCAGTGACCCGGCCTTTGCCCTCTCTGGAAACACCATATATTTT. Residues: CASSDPAFALSGNTIYF.

About this clonotype itself: This could be a read error, since a much larger clone is one nucleotide away. V gene TRBV7-3 combines with J gene TRBJ2-3, with unresolved D. CDR3 length equals 13 residues. CDR1 is SGHTA and CDR2 is FQGTGA in the germline V gene. Between the trimmed V and J ends, which lost 5 bases and 6 bases, there was a span of 12 bases. This chain's CDR3 is CASSVMARDTQYF. The CDR3, as DNA: TGTGCCAGCAGCGTAATGGCTCGGGATACGCAGTATTTT.

V is TRBV9 and J is TRBJ2-2, with 7 bases identical to TRBD1. CDR1 is SGDLS and CDR2 is YYNGEE in the germline V gene. V lost 5 bases to trimming and J lost 4 bases; unmatched junction nucleotides: 8. CDR3 size: 15 residues. CDR3 protein: CASRAGTDFTGELFF. In DNA, the CDR3 is TGTGCCAGCAGAGCCGGGACAGACTTCACCGGGGAGCTGTTTTTT.

This clonotype showed up many times. The V gene is TRBV20-1, the J gene TRBJ2-1; maybe TRBD1 (6 bases). From germline, CDR1 is DFQATT and CDR2 SNEGSKA (reference sequence). Trimming took 5 bases from V and 0 from J, leaving 14 bases between them. This CDR3 is built from 15 residues. In DNA, the CDR3 is TGCAGTGCTGGAGCCGGGACAAGCTCCTACAATGAGCAGTTCTTC. Protein product: CSAGAGTSSYNEQFF.

Ten or more counts support this clonotype. The genes are TRBV6-1 and TRBJ1-2, with D perhaps matching TRBD1 (6 bases). Trimming removed 6 bases at V and 6 bases at J, with 17 bases between. CDR1 MNHNS and CDR2 SASEGT come from the germline V gene. CDR3 size: 14 residues. This CDR3 reads CASSNSGGVDGYTF. CDR3 in DNA: TGTGCCAGCAGCAATTCCGGGGGCGTCGATGGCTACACCTTC.

This clonotype was counted only a few times. This may be a read error, as it is one base from a much larger clone. The rearrangement links TRBV18 to TRBJ1-1; D perhaps matches TRBD1 (6 bases). Germline V gene data show CDR1 as KGHSH and CDR2 as LQKENI. This CDR3 comprises 14 residues. The V end lost 3 bases, the J end lost 6 bases, and 14 bases lay between the germline ends. CDR3 in amino acids: CASSPPQGQAEAFF. CDR3 coding DNA: TGTGCCAGCTCACCCCCGCAGGGGCAAGCTGAAGCTTTCTTT.

The table lists this clonotype with many counts. The chain employs TRBV11-2 and TRBJ2-1; D call uncertain. V was cut by 3 bases and J by 7 bases, with 13 bases left in between. This CDR3 is built from 14 residues. Germline V gene data show CDR1 as SGHAT and CDR2 as FQNNGV. The CDR3 bases are TGTGCCAGCAGCTTCCAAGGCCTCCTTAATGAGCAGTTCTTC. Translated, it gives CASSFQGLLNEQFF.

Ten or more counts support this clonotype. The rearrangement joins TRBV11-2 to TRBJ1-1; no clear D. The CDR3 length is 11 residues. V dropped 8 bases and J dropped 4 bases, with 8 bases sitting between them. The germline gives CDR1 SGHAT, CDR2 FQNNGV. CDR3 nucleotides: TGTGCCAGCCGACTAAGCACTGAAGCTTTCTTT. Its translation is CASRLSTEAFF.

The genes are TRBV19 and TRBJ1-1; D uncertain. From germline, CDR1 is LNHDA and CDR2 SQIVND (reference sequence). Trimming cost V 4 bases and J 1 base, with 10 bases left between them. The CDR3 covers 14 residues. CDR3 nucleotide sequence: TGTGCCAGTAGTAAGGACGTAGGGAACACTGAAGCTTTCTTT. It translates to CASSKDVGNTEAFF.

In its sample, this clonotype was seen many times. The rearrangement links TRBV28 to TRBJ2-1; 7 bases map to TRBD1. The trim removed 4 bases at V and 6 bases at J, leaving 0 bases unmatched. The CDR3 totals 12 residues. In germline, CDR1 is MDHEN, CDR2 SYDVKM. CDR3 in DNA: TGTGCCAGCAGTTCAGGGGGCAATGAGCAGTTCTTC. This encodes CASSSGGNEQFF.

This clonotype was picked up many times. The V and J genes are TRBV12-3 or TRBV12-4 and TRBJ1-1; D not resolved. V lost 6 bases to trimming and J lost 5 bases, with 16 bases between them. CDR3 size: 14 residues. The CDR3 spells CASSLGYGRTEAFF. The CDR3 bases are TGTGCCAGCAGCCTCGGGTACGGGCGGACTGAAGCTTTCTTT.

This clonotype appeared a few times. CDR3 loop: CASADRGNQPQHF. In DNA, the CDR3 is TGTGCCTCCGCTGACAGGGGGAATCAGCCCCAGCATTTT. The chain has TRBV6-1 and TRBJ1-5, with 9 nucleotides matching TRBD1. The CDR3 contains 13 residues. Germline CDR1 and CDR2: MNHNS and SASEGT. V shed 11 bases and J 4 bases; nucleotides not matched to a gene: 6.

V is TRBV6-4 and J is TRBJ1-1; D unresolved. The V end was cut by 3 bases, the J end by 3 bases, with 8 bases between. Germline V CDR1 and CDR2: MRHNA, SNTAGT. CDR3 size: 13 residues. The CDR3 nucleotides are TGTGCCAGCAGTGAAGAGCGGTACACTGAAGCTTTCTTT. It yields the protein CASSEERYTEAFF.

In its sample, this clonotype was seen many times. The chain couples TRBV5-1 to TRBJ2-3; TRBD2 might be the D (5 bases). The CDR3 has 14 amino acids. Trimming removed 0 bases from V and 6 bases from J, with 11 bases in between. CDR1 and CDR2 from the germline V gene are SGHRS and YFSETQ. This chain's CDR3 is CASSLEVAQDTQYF. In DNA form, the CDR3 reads TGCGCCAGCAGCTTGGAGGTAGCGCAGGATACGCAGTATTTT.

This clonotype was observed at least ten times. The chain recombines TRBV20-1 with TRBJ2-5; D gene ambiguous. Per germline, CDR1 DFQATT and CDR2 SNEGSKA (reference sequence). The CDR3 length is 12 residues. The ends were cut back, 5 bases at V and 5 bases at J, with 12 bases in the middle. The CDR3 DNA reads as TGCAGTGCTGCCCCCTATCGGGAGACCCAGTACTTC. This translates into CSAAPYRETQYF.

This clonotype came up many times. The genes are TRBV28 and TRBJ2-5; 8 nucleotides line up with TRBD2. The CDR3 spans 17 residues. From germline, CDR1 is MDHEN and CDR2 SYDVKM. V lost 6 bases, J lost 3 bases, and 15 bases stayed unmatched. The CDR3 spells CASSSGRASGRKETQYF. CDR3 in DNA: TGTGCCAGCAGCAGTGGGAGGGCTAGCGGGCGAAAAGAGACCCAGTACTTC.

The chain links TRBV7-6 to TRBJ1-1, with 7 bases matching TRBD1. V trimming: 6 bases; J trimming: 4 bases; junction bases outside the gene matches: 11. This CDR3 has 15 residues. Germline V gene lookup returns CDR1 SGHVS and CDR2 FNYEAQ. The CDR3 reads CASSDRAQGGTEAFF. CDR3 coding DNA: TGTGCCAGCAGTGACAGGGCCCAGGGGGGCACTGAAGCTTTCTTT.

Only a few counts were recorded for this clonotype. The chain couples TRBV7-9 to TRBJ1-4; no firm D call. CDR1 is SEHNR and CDR2 is FQNEAQ in the germline V gene (reference sequence). CDR3 length equals 16 residues. The germline V and J ends were trimmed by 1 base and 0 bases, with 9 bases remaining between them. CDR3 amino acids: CASSLGFGATNEKLFF. DNA for the CDR3: TGTGCCAGCAGCTTAGGGTTCGGTGCAACTAATGAAAAACTGTTTTTT.

This sequence joins TRBV27 and TRBJ2-3; 11 bases line up with TRBD2. This CDR3 has 14 residues. The J segment lost 6 bases and the V segment lost 10 bases, leaving 9 bases of the junction unmatched. Germline V lookup: CDR1 MNHEY, CDR2 SMNVEV (reference sequence). DNA for the CDR3: TGTGCCACCAATATAGCGGGAGGGACGGATACGCAGTATTTT. Amino acids: CATNIAGGTDTQYF.